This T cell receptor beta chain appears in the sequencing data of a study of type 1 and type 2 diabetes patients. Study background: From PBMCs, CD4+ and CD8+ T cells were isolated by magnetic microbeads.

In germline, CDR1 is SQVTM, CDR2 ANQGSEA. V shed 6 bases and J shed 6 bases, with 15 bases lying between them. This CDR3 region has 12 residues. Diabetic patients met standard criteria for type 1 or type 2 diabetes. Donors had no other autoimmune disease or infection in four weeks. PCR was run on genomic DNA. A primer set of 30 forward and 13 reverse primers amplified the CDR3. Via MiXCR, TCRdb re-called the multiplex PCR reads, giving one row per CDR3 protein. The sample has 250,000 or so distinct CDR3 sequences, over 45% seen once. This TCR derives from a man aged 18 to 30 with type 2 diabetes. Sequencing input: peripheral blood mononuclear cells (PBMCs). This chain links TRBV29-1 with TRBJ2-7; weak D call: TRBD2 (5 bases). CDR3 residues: CSVNVRGTEQYF. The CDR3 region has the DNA TGCAGCGTCAACGTTCGGGGAACCGAGCAGTACTTC.